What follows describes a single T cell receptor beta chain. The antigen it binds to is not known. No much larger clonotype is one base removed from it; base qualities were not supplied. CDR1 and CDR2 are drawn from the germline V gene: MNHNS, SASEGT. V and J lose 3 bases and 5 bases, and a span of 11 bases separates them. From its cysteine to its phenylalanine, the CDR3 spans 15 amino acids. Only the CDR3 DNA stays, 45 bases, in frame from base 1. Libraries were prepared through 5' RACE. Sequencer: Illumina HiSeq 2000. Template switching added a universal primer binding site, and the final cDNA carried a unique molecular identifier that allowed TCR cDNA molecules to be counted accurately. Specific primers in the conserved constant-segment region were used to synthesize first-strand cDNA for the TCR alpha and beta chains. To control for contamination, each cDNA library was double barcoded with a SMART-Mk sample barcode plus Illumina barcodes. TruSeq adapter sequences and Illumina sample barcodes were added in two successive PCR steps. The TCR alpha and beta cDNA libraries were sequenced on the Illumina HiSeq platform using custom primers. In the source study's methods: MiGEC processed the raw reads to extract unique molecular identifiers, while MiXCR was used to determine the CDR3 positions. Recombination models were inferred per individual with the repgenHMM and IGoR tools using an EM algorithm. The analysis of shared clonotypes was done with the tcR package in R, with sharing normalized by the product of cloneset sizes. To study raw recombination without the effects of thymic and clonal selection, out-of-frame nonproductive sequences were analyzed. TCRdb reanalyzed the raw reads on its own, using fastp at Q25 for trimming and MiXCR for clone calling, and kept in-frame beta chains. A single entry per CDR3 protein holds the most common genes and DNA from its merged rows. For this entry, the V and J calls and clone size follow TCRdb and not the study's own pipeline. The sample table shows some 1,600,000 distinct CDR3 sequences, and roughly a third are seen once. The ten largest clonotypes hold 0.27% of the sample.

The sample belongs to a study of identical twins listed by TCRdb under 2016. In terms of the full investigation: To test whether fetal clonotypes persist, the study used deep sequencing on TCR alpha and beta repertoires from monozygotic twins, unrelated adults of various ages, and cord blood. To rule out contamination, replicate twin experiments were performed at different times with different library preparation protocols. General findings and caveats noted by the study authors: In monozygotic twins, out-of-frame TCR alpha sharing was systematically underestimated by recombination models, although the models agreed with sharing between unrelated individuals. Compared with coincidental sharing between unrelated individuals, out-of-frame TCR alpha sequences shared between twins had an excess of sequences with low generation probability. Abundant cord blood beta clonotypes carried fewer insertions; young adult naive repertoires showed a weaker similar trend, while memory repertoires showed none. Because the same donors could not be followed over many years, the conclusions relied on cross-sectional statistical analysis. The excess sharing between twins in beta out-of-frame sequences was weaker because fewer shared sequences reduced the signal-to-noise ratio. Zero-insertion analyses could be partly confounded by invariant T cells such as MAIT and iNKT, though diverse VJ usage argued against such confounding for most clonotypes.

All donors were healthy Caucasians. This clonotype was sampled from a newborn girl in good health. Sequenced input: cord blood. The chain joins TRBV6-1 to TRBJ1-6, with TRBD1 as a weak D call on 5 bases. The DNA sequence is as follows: TGTGCCAGCAGTGAGCAGGGACTCAATAATTCACCCCTCCACTTT. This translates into CASSEQGLNNSPLHF.